This T cell receptor (beta chain) was recovered during a study of blood T cell repertoires in COVID-19. Across the whole study: Samples of COVID-19 (acute and convalescent) were obtained from the United States, Italy and Spain. Sample material is recorded as cDNA or gDNA derived from T cells, B-cell-depleted T cells, or PBMCs.

How the authors handled the data: Reference gene primer amplification yielded estimated nucleated cell counts. Profiling relied on immunoSEQ multiplex PCR, and the TCRdb table lists in-frame clones only, not all of them. V, J and clone size are taken as reported in that table, and D and trimming were inferred from the DNA itself. This table holds nearly 60,000 clones, around 90% found once. Germline assignment: CDR1 GTSNPN and CDR2 SVGIG (reference sequence). V shed 3 bases, J shed 2 bases, and the junction held 12 bases outside the gene matches. This CDR3 is 17 amino acids long. The sequence was obtained from a man aged 60 to 75 with active COVID-19. This sequence joins TRBV30 and TRBJ2-5, with TRBD2 matching 10 bases. The sequenced material came from peripheral blood. CDR3 DNA sequence: TGTGCCTGGAGCAAGGGGCTAGCGGGAGATTGGCAAGAGACCCAGTACTTC. Translated: CAWSKGLAGDWQETQYF. The whole variable domain, remainder taken from reference TRBV30 and TRBJ2-5, is SQTIHQWPATLVQPVGSPLSLECTVEGTSNPNLYWYRQAAGRGLQLLFYSVGIGQISSEVPQNLSASRPQDRQFILSSKKLLLSDSGFYLCAWSKGLAGDWQETQYFGPGTRLLVL.